This TCR beta chain appears in the sequencing data of a study of blood T cell repertoires in COVID-19. Authors' methods: Reference gene primer amplification yielded estimated nucleated cell counts. Repertoires were generated with immunoSEQ multiplex PCR, while TCRdb's copy carries only in-frame clones and drops some. V and J calls and clone size come straight from that table; D and trimming were deduced from the DNA. The sample lists approximately 400,000 clones; 88% were seen once. Per the germline V gene, CDR1 is SEHNR and CDR2 is FQNEAQ (reference sequence). With V trimmed by 5 bases and J by 0 bases, 5 bases remained unmatched. The CDR3 contains 17 residues.

The chain joins TRBV7-9 to TRBJ2-6; 9 bases match TRBD1. The receptor's source is a woman between 50 and 59 years old with COVID-19, enrolled during active disease. What was sequenced was peripheral blood. The CDR3 protein is CASSTTTGGSGANVLTF. The CDR3, as DNA: TGTGCCAGCAGCACTACGACAGGGGGCTCTGGGGCCAACGTCCTGACTTTC. Supplemented by reference TRBV7-9 and TRBJ2-6, the full variable domain reads DTGVSQNPRHKITKRGQNVTFRCDPISEHNRLYWYRQTLGQGPEFLTYFQNEAQLEKSRLLSDRFSAERPKGSFSTLEIQRTEQGDSAMYLCASSTTTGGSGANVLTFGAGSRLTVL.